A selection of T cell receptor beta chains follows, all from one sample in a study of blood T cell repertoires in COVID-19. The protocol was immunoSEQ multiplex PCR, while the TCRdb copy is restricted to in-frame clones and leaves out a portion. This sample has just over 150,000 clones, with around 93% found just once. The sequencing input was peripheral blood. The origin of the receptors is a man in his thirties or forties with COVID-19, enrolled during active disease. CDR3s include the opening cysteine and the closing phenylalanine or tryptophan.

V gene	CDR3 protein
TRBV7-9	CASSLEGVLNEQFF
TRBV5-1	CASSFGTGFTSGRPPSSYEQYF
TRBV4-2	CASSQDEGQGANYGYTF
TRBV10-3	CAISSRGPASSGNTIYF
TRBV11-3	CASSLRTGNTEAFF
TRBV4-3	CASSQDRGYGYTF
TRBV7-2	CASSSGAVKLGYEQYF
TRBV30	CAWSSTGRDTEAFF
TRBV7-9	CASSSIDRGLGGYTF
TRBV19	CASMTGFSGNTIYF
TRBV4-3	CASSKKTDSPRSRSYEQYF
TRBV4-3	CASSFADRANSPLHF
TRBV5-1	CASSLAVDRVGYGYTF
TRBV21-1	CASSKGQTPNTEAFF
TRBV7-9	CASSLEIHGSSYTF
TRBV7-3	CASSLGGANVLTF
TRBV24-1	CATSDAGRGLNEQFF